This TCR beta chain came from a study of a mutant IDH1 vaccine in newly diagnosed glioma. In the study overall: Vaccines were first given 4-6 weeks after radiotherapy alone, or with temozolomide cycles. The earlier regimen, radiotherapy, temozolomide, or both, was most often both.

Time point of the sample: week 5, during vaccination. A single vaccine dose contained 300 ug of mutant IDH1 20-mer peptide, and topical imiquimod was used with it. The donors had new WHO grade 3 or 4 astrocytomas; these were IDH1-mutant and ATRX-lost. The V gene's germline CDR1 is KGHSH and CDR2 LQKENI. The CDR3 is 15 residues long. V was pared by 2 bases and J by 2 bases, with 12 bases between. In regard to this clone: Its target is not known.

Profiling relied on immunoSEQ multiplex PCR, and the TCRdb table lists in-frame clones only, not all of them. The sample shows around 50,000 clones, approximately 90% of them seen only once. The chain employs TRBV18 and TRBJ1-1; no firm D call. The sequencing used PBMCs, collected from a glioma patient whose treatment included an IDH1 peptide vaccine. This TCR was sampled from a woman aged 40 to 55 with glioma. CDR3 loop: CASSPSTRDNTEAFF. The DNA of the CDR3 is TGTGCCAGCTCACCATCGACCCGGGATAACACTGAAGCTTTCTTT.